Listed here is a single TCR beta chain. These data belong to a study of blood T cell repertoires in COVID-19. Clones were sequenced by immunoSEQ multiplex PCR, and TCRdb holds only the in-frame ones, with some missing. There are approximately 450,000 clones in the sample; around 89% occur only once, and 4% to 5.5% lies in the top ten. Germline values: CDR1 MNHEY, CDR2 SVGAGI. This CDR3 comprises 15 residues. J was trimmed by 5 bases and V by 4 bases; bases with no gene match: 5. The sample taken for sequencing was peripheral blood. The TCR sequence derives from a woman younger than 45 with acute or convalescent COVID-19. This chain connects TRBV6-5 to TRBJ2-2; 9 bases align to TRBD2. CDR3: CASSFSGGGTGELFF. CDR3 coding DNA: TGTGCCAGCAGTTTTAGCGGGGGAGGTACCGGGGAGCTGTTTTTT.